Presented here are 9 T cell receptor beta chains from one specimen sequenced in a study of blood T cell repertoires in COVID-19. The assay was immunoSEQ multiplex PCR, and TCRdb's table has in-frame clones only and misses some. Among 250,000 to 300,000 clones listed, around nine tenths were seen once. Sequenced material: peripheral blood. These TCRs come from a man aged 30 to 39 with active or convalescent COVID-19.

This clone was detected only a few times. V usage is TRBV5-6 and J usage is TRBJ2-7, with a possible D match to TRBD2 (5 bases). The germline V gene encodes CDR1 SGHDT and CDR2 YYEEEE. V lost 2 bases to trimming and J lost 5 bases, with 14 bases between them. The CDR3 is 14 amino acids. This chain's CDR3 is CASSFTGYHDEQYF. In DNA form, the CDR3 reads TGTGCCAGCAGCTTCACGGGGTACCATGACGAGCAGTACTTC.

The V and J genes are TRBV18 and TRBJ1-5, with 10 bases identical to TRBD1. The CDR3 contains 14 residues. Germline V gives CDR1 KGHSH, CDR2 LQKENI. V dropped 3 bases and J dropped 6; count of bases not matched to a gene: 2. The chain's CDR3 is CASSPGQGSQPQHF. In DNA form, the CDR3 reads TGTGCCAGCTCACCGGGACAGGGGAGTCAGCCCCAGCATTTT. Based on the CDR3 plus reference TRBV18 and TRBJ1-5, the full variable domain is NAGVMQNPRHLVRRRGQEARLRCSPMKGHSHVYWYRQLPEEGLKFMVYLQKENIIDESGMPKERFSAEFPKEGPSILRIQQVVRGDSAAYFCASSPGQGSQPQHFGDGTRLSIL.

V usage is TRBV7-9 and J usage is TRBJ2-7, with D perhaps TRBD2 (6 bases). Looked up from germline, CDR1 is SEHNR and CDR2 is FQNEAQ (reference sequence). The CDR3 is 13 amino acids. With 8 bases removed from V and 0 bases from J, the gap between germline ends came to 11 bases. CDR3 residues: CASGRGGSYEQYF. The CDR3 DNA sequence: TGTGCCAGCGGGCGGGGCGGCTCCTACGAGCAGTACTTC.

In this sample, this clone turned up a few times. The chain carries TRBV27 and TRBJ1-1; tentatively, D is TRBD1 (5 bases). V was cut by 4 bases and J by 0 bases, with 15 bases left in between. There are 16 residues in the CDR3. CDR1 MNHEY and CDR2 SMNVEV come from the germline V gene (reference sequence). The chain's CDR3 is CASSSGSSDVNTEAFF. DNA for the CDR3: TGTGCCAGCAGTTCAGGGTCGTCGGACGTGAACACTGAAGCTTTCTTT.

The chain couples TRBV5-8 to TRBJ1-4, with D possibly being TRBD1 (5 bases). CDR1 and CDR2 from the germline V gene are SGHTS and YDEGEE. V was shortened by 6 bases and J by 8 bases, with 20 bases between the two germline ends. The CDR3 runs 15 residues. The CDR3 loop is CASTPWAQVAEKLFF. CDR3 nucleotides: TGTGCCAGCACCCCCTGGGCACAGGTTGCGGAAAAACTGTTTTTT. The full variable domain, its missing parts supplied by reference TRBV5-8 and TRBJ1-4, is EAGVTQSPTHLIKTRGQQATLRCSPISGHTSVYWYQQALGLGLQFLLWYDEGEERNRGNFPPRFSGRQFPNYSSELNVNALELEDSALYLCASTPWAQVAEKLFFGSGTQLSVL.

This chain joins TRBV6-7 and TRBJ2-2; 7 bases are a match to TRBD2. TRBV6-7 is assigned to the ORF class and has an uncertain function. J gave up 4 bases and V 4 bases, and 6 bases lay outside the gene matches. The CDR3 length is 15 residues. DNA of the CDR3: TGTGCCAGCAGTTCCCTTTCGGGGGGCACCGGGGAGCTGTTTTTT. It encodes CASSSLSGGTGELFF.

V is TRBV9 and J is TRBJ2-3; TRBD2 agrees at 14 bases. The CDR3 is 18 residues long. Losses at the gene ends were 3 bases for V and 6 bases for J; bases not matched to a gene: 12. The germline V gene has CDR1 SGDLS and CDR2 YYNGEE. In DNA form, the CDR3 reads TGTGCCAGCAGCGCATACTCGACTAGCGGGGGGGCTCTTGATACGCAGTATTTT. Translated: CASSAYSTSGGALDTQYF.

This clone has a single count. This rearrangement joins TRBV18 to TRBJ1-1; TRBD1 matches 8 bases. The CDR3 runs 14 residues. Germline V lookup: CDR1 KGHSH, CDR2 LQKENI. With 3 bases clipped from V and 5 bases from J, the junction kept 5 bases outside the gene matches. In DNA, the CDR3 is TGTGCCAGCTCACCTGGACAGGGCGCGACTGAAGCTTTCTTT. This encodes CASSPGQGATEAFF.

This chain joins TRBV5-1 and TRBJ2-7; TRBD1 aligns across 8 bases. With V trimmed by 0 bases and J by 5 bases, 4 bases remained unmatched. Germline values: CDR1 SGHRS, CDR2 YFSETQ. The CDR3 extends over 14 amino acids. The CDR3 DNA reads TGCGCCAGCAGCTTGGACGGACAGGGTAACGAGCAGTACTTC. Translating gives CASSLDGQGNEQYF.